This T cell receptor beta chain was found in a study of cytomegalovirus exposure and HLA in healthy donors. The PCR made use of 60 Vbeta and 13 Jbeta primers. The protocol was immunoSEQ multiplex PCR, while the TCRdb copy is restricted to in-frame clones and leaves out a portion. The data contain about 130,000 clones, 76% of them seen just once; the ten biggest clones take up approximately 2%. This clone was detected a few times. V trimming: 8 bases; J trimming: 4 bases; junction bases outside the gene matches: 4. Germline V CDR1 and CDR2: WSHSY, SAAADI. The CDR3 is 12 residues long. The rearrangement uses TRBV10-2 and TRBJ1-2; 7 nucleotides match TRBD1. Specimen: PBMCs. The sequence came from a man aged 45-60 years in good health and CMV-seronegative. The CDR3 is CASGTDLYGYTF. CDR3 bases: TGCGCCAGCGGGACAGACCTCTATGGCTACACCTTC.